This entry describes one T cell receptor (beta chain). The clone's antigen remains unknown. No base-level quality is on record; no much larger clone is a single base apart. The data originate from a study of PD-L1 blockade in urothelial cancer (dated by TCRdb to 2017 to 2019). For context, the study as a whole: All patients started therapy in about 2014 and received atezolizumab 1,200 mg intravenously every 3 weeks. Pretreatment tumor samples, along with matched peripheral blood serially collected before and after atezolizumab treatment, were subjected to TCR sequencing. Progression-free survival longer than 6 months counted as durable clinical benefit, and TCR features were additionally tested against both progression-free and overall survival. In the same patients who had TCR sequencing, pretreatment tumors also underwent whole exome sequencing and RNA sequencing. Durable clinical benefit was achieved by nine patients but not by the remaining 20. Patients had an ECOG performance status of 0 or 1 and had received between 0 and 3 prior chemotherapy regimens. About 85% of the roughly 29 patients were males with bladder-origin urothelial cancer, and 18 of 29 reported a prior smoking history. Blood samples were analyzed 3 weeks after the start of treatment (second dose) and 6 weeks after the start of treatment. Blood samples gave a median of around 140,000 T cells and under 85,000 unique TCRs, with a median clonality of approximately 0.08. The study, an exploratory multi-omic analysis, examined somatic, immune and clinical correlates of response to PD-L1 blockade with atezolizumab in urothelial cancer. Twenty-nine patients had pretreatment blood TCR-seq, some 24 had at least one posttreatment blood collection, and some 24 had tumor TCR-seq.

Each PCR received spiked-in synthetic TCR analog templates so that absolute template abundance could be estimated from read counts. The immunoSEQ assay used bias-controlled V and J gene primers to amplify TCRbeta CDR3 regions from genomic DNA. Sequencing of rearranged TCRbeta segments was performed at approximately 20X coverage. From the authors' description of their analysis: Sequencing errors were corrected by clustering and CDR3s were annotated against IMGT to assign V, D and J genes. Downstream analyses used only productive TCRbeta rearrangements and left out out-of-frame or stop-codon sequences. To compute clonality, Shannon entropy was normalized by the log of the number of unique productive sequences and then subtracted from one. Clones differing between time points or between blood and tumor were identified using Fisher's exact test with Benjamini-Hochberg correction, with an adjusted p below 0.01 applied as the threshold. The table was pulled from immuneACCESS by TCRdb, which kept in-frame rearrangements only. Such tables lose some clones; where checked, under half of the loss comes from unresolved V genes, and the rest has no known cause. That table supplies the V and J calls and clone size; D and trimming were determined from the DNA. The sample profile shows 90,000 to 100,000 clones; 90% of them were found once. The ten largest clonotypes hold around 1.6% of the sample.

What the study reported, not specific to this receptor: Improved progression-free and overall survival was found to be associated with pretreatment peripheral blood TCR clonality below the median. Patients with durable benefit showed greater expansion of tumor-associated TCR clones in peripheral blood 3 weeks after starting treatment (n ≈ 20, p = 0.022). Because the sample size was small (n ≈ 31) and many of the analyses were exploratory, the results are meant to be hypothesis-generating.

There are 13 amino acids in the CDR3, from cysteine to phenylalanine inclusive. Left in the record is the CDR3 DNA by itself, 39 bases read in frame from the first base. V sheds 5 bases and J sheds 9 bases, leaving 13 bases between their ends. The germline V gene sets CDR1 to SGHAT and CDR2 to FQNNGV. Explained via the paper, the time point label denotes: pretreatment peripheral blood. A total of 25 to 35 patients with locally advanced or metastatic urothelial carcinoma, treated at Memorial Sloan Kettering on a trial protocol, made up the cohort. Peripheral blood mononuclear cells were collected pretreatment and during treatment, with between 1 and 8 total time points obtained per patient. The Qiagen DNeasy Blood extraction kit was used to purify genomic DNA from total PBMCs and tumor samples. PBMCs were collected pretreatment and during treatment, and were isolated and stored as previously described.

The sequenced sample was PBMCs, obtained around atezolizumab (anti-PD-L1) treatment. The receptor chain draws on TRBV11-2 and TRBJ2-2, and possibly TRBD2, on 6 matching bases. The receptor comes from a man aged 55 to 70 with urothelial cancer. CDR3 loop: CASSKAGGRELFF. In nucleotide form, the sequence is TGTGCCAGCAGCAAAGCAGGCGGGAGGGAGCTGTTTTTT.